This T cell receptor (beta chain) was recovered during a study of T cell repertoires in cytomegalovirus infection. Overall study context: Public TCR beta signature analysis indicated the presence of both CMV infection and matching HLA type. Findings of the study overall: Ex vivo responses were dominated by HLA-C-restricted CMV-specific TCR beta clonotypes. People with CMV and the relevant HLA were identified by cumulative public TCR beta family frequency.

TCRdb re-analysed the reads in MiXCR, keeping a single row per CDR3 protein. This table has around 180,000 distinct CDR3 sequences, over 25% appearing once. As regards this clonotype: Its antigen is as yet unknown.

V was pared by 0 bases and J by 3 bases, with 10 bases between. This CDR3 has 15 residues. CDR1 is SGHTS, CDR2 YDEGEE, per germline. The sequencing sample was made of PBMCs. The receptor was derived from a human donor in good health (CMV status not recorded). Some clones in this sample may be carry-over from other donors' samples. The rearrangement joins TRBV5-8 to TRBJ1-5; TRBD1 is a possible D gene (5 bases). The CDR3 protein is CASSLAGDPNQPQHF. CDR3 coding DNA: TGTGCCAGCAGCTTGGCGGGGGACCCCAATCAGCCCCAGCATTTT.